This T cell receptor beta chain was sequenced in a study of T-cell memory formation after mild COVID-19. J gave up 6 bases and V 5 bases, and 6 bases lay outside the gene matches. The CDR3 contains 14 residues. Germline loops: CDR1 MNHEY, CDR2 SVGAGI. This clonotype was found a few times. Its antigen is unknown. Notes on the study in general: Some SARS-CoV-2-responding clones were already detected in memory before infection. Day 15 to 85 contractors were CD4/CD8 balanced; later expanders leaned CD4+.

TCRdb passed the 5' RACE reads through MiXCR, listing each CDR3 protein once. The sample has under 450,000 distinct CDR3 sequences; about 15% are singletons. The sequenced sample was PBMCs or a T cell subset sorted from them (not recorded which). The chain employs TRBV6-5 and TRBJ2-1; the match to TRBD1 covers 8 bases. This TCR derives from a man aged 18-30 years who had mild COVID-19 (a few samples of this study predate the infection). Cell type and time point are not known. CDR3 amino acids: CASSLRQGSNEQFF. CDR3 DNA: TGTGCCAGCAGTCTCCGACAGGGGAGCAATGAGCAGTTCTTC.